Presented here are 30 T cell receptor beta chains from one specimen sequenced in a study of cytomegalovirus exposure and HLA in healthy donors. 60 Vbeta and 13 Jbeta primers were used in PCR. Sequenced by immunoSEQ multiplex PCR; TCRdb stores in-frame clones only, minus some. The sample has 100,000 to 150,000 clones, about three quarters seen once. The sample was PBMCs. These TCRs come from a woman aged 60 to 75 in good health and CMV-seropositive.

This chain connects TRBV7-9 to TRBJ2-5; 14 bases line up with TRBD2. V trimming: 6 bases; J trimming: 4 bases; junction bases outside the gene matches: 7. This CDR3 has 16 residues. The V gene's germline CDR1 is SEHNR and CDR2 FQNEAQ (reference sequence). The CDR3 here is CASSLGLAGGAETQYF. The CDR3 region has the DNA TGTGCCAGCAGTCTAGGACTAGCGGGGGGAGCAGAGACCCAGTACTTC.

About this clone itself: Mismatch with germline at one junction end may stem from a read error. This chain links TRBV7-9 with TRBJ1-2; 7 positions agree with TRBD1. CDR1 SEHNR and CDR2 FQNEAQ come from the germline V gene (reference sequence). The CDR3 extends over 15 amino acids. CDR3 coding DNA: TGTTCCAGCAGGATAACACCAGGGGGAGGAGGGGGCTACACCTTC. Residues: CSSRITPGGGGGYTF.

V is TRBV4-1 and J is TRBJ2-1, with D perhaps TRBD2 (5 bases). CDR1 and CDR2 from the germline V gene are MGHRA and YSYEKL. This CDR3 comprises 13 residues. Trimming took off 7 bases at V and 9 bases at J, with 16 bases between the two ends. CDR3 residues: CASTLSGSGEQFF. CDR3 coding DNA: TGCGCCAGCACCCTAAGCGGCTCGGGTGAGCAGTTCTTC.

This clone was detected once. V gene TRBV18 combines with J gene TRBJ2-5, with 13 nucleotides matching TRBD2. The CDR3 runs 16 residues. With 1 base clipped from V and 2 bases from J, the junction kept 1 base outside the gene matches. CDR1 is KGHSH and CDR2 is LQKENI in the germline V gene. The CDR3 DNA follows: TGTGCCAGCTCACCACGGACTAGCGGGGGACAAGAGACCCAGTACTTC. This translates into CASSPRTSGGQETQYF.

The chain recombines TRBV19 with TRBJ2-7; 9 nucleotides line up with TRBD1. The V gene end was trimmed by 5 bases and the J gene end by 9 bases; junction bases not matched to a gene: 14. From germline, CDR1 is LNHDA and CDR2 SQIVND (reference sequence). This CDR3 has 15 amino acids. CDR3 DNA: TGTGCCAGTAGTCCACCGAGGACAGGGGCCTCCCGGCAGTACTTC. Its protein is CASSPPRTGASRQYF.

V usage is TRBV7-9 and J usage is TRBJ2-1; 8 nucleotides align to TRBD2. Losses at the gene ends were 5 bases for V and 4 bases for J; bases not matched to a gene: 7. Germline CDR1 is SEHNR and CDR2 is FQNEAQ (reference sequence). The CDR3 is 15 residues long. The CDR3 sequence is CASSPVAGPYNEQFF. The CDR3 DNA is TGTGCCAGCAGCCCCGTAGCGGGGCCTTACAATGAGCAGTTCTTC. Together with reference TRBV7-9 and TRBJ2-1, the CDR3 gives the full variable domain: DTGVSQNPRHKITKRGQNVTFRCDPISEHNRLYWYRQTLGQGPEFLTYFQNEAQLEKSRLLSDRFSAERPKGSFSTLEIQRTEQGDSAMYLCASSPVAGPYNEQFFGPGTRLTVL.

The gene calls are TRBV5-1 and TRBJ1-5; D is undetermined. Trimming removed 0 bases at V and 3 bases at J, with 10 bases between. Germline CDR1 and CDR2: SGHRS and YFSETQ. The CDR3 covers 15 residues. CDR3 nucleotides: TGCGCCAGCAGCTTGGAGGGAGGGAACAATCAGCCCCAGCATTTT. This codes for CASSLEGGNNQPQHF.

The V and J genes are TRBV6-5 and TRBJ2-7; D is unclear. The V end lost 0 bases, the J end lost 2 bases, and 11 bases lay between the germline ends. This CDR3 has 15 amino acids. The V gene's germline CDR1 is MNHEY and CDR2 SVGAGI. Here the CDR3 reads CASSYSIVEPYEQYF. The CDR3 DNA reads as TGTGCCAGCAGTTACTCGATTGTCGAGCCCTACGAGCAGTACTTC.

The rearrangement links TRBV12-5 to TRBJ2-1; D is perhaps TRBD2 (7 bases). This CDR3 comprises 13 residues. Germline CDR1 and CDR2: LGHNT and FRNRAP. V was clipped by 6 bases and J by 9 bases, with 15 bases between them. CDR3 sequence reads: CASGGAGVFEQFF. CDR3 nucleotide sequence: TGTGCTAGTGGGGGGGCGGGGGTTTTTGAGCAGTTCTTC. The full variable domain, its missing parts supplied by reference TRBV12-5 and TRBJ2-1, is DARVTQTPRHKVTEMGQEVTMRCQPILGHNTVFWYRQTMMQGLELLAYFRNRAPLDDSGMPKDRFSAEMPDATLATLKIQPSEPRDSAVYFCASGGAGVFEQFFGPGTRLTVL.

The genes are TRBV7-2 and TRBJ1-5; 7 bases line up with TRBD1. The CDR3 runs 16 residues. The germline V gene encodes CDR1 SGHTA and CDR2 FQGNSA. V shed 1 base and J 7 bases; nucleotides not matched to a gene: 10. The CDR3 loop reads CASSLGDDRVGQPQHF. CDR3 nucleotides: TGTGCCAGCAGCTTAGGGGACGACAGGGTAGGCCAGCCCCAGCATTTT.

The V gene is TRBV15, the J gene TRBJ1-3, with TRBD1 matching over 10 bases. V lost 1 base, J lost 1 base, and 4 bases stayed unmatched. Germline CDR1 is LNHNV and CDR2 is YYDKDF (reference sequence). This CDR3 has 17 residues. The CDR3 sequence is CATSRATGQGSGNTIYF. CDR3 nucleotides: TGTGCCACCAGCAGAGCGACGGGACAGGGGTCTGGAAACACCATATATTTT.

This clone was picked up one time. V and J are TRBV7-9 and TRBJ1-2; TRBD1 is a possible D gene (5 bases). CDR3 length: 11 residues. Trimming took 2 bases from V and 12 from J, leaving 10 bases between them. The germline V gene encodes CDR1 SEHNR and CDR2 FQNEAQ (reference sequence). CDR3 loop: CASSLWGTDTF. CDR3 nucleotide sequence: TGTGCCAGCAGCTTATGGGGGACTGACACCTTC. Full variable domain (rest looked up from reference TRBV7-9 and TRBJ1-2): DTGVSQNPRHKITKRGQNVTFRCDPISEHNRLYWYRQTLGQGPEFLTYFQNEAQLEKSRLLSDRFSAERPKGSFSTLEIQRTEQGDSAMYLCASSLWGTDTFGSGTRLTVV.

V gene TRBV5-1 combines with J gene TRBJ2-5, with D possibly TRBD2 on 7 matching bases. This CDR3 is built from 15 residues. With 0 bases removed from V and 5 bases from J, the gap between germline ends came to 14 bases. From germline, CDR1 is SGHRS and CDR2 YFSETQ. As DNA, the CDR3 is TGCGCCAGCAGCTTGGTTGCGGGGGCTATCGAGACCCAGTACTTC. Its protein is CASSLVAGAIETQYF. The complete variable domain, with remaining parts taken from reference TRBV5-1 and TRBJ2-5, reads KAGVTQTPRYLIKTRGQQVTLSCSPISGHRSVSWYQQTPGQGLQFLFEYFSETQRNKGNFPGRFSGRQFSNSRSEMNVSTLELGDSALYLCASSLVAGAIETQYFGPGTRLLVL.

Points on this clone: The junction departs from the called germline gene at one end, perhaps through a read error. This chain connects TRBV7-9 to TRBJ1-1, with unresolved D. Per germline, CDR1 SEHNR and CDR2 FQNEAQ (reference sequence). CDR3 size: 15 residues. For the CDR3, the DNA is TGTTCCAGCAGCTCCTCTGAGGCCCAAGAGACTGAAGCTTTCTTT. Amino acids: CSSSSSEAQETEAFF.

This clone was recorded a few times. The sample has other DNA sequences that encode this CDR3 too. The V and J genes are TRBV10-1 and TRBJ2-3; D possibly corresponds to TRBD2 (6 bases). Per the germline V gene, CDR1 is WNHNN and CDR2 is SYGVQD (reference sequence). The CDR3 is made up of 11 amino acids. Between the trimmed V and J ends, which lost 8 bases and 8 bases, there was a span of 11 bases. The CDR3: CASGLGGTQYF. As DNA, the CDR3 is TGCGCCAGCGGCCTGGGGGGTACGCAGTATTTT.

The chain couples TRBV10-2 to TRBJ1-6, with D hard to call. The germline CDR1 and CDR2 sequences are WSHSY and SAAADI. The germline V and J ends were trimmed by 3 bases and 2 bases, with 14 bases remaining between them. The CDR3 is made up of 17 amino acids. CDR3 bases: TGCGCCAGCAGTGATACAGCCCTCAGAGCCTATAATTCACCCCTCCACTTT. It translates to CASSDTALRAYNSPLHF.

The chain joins TRBV7-9 to TRBJ1-5; D gene uncertain. The V gene lost 3 bases and the J gene lost 0 bases, with 9 bases spanning the gap. This CDR3 is 15 amino acids long. Germline V CDR1 and CDR2: SEHNR, FQNEAQ (reference sequence). The CDR3 DNA is TGTGCCAGCAGCTTTGCCGGGAATAGCAATCAGCCCCAGCATTTT. It encodes CASSFAGNSNQPQHF.

This clone has a handful of counts. The genes are TRBV6-1 and TRBJ2-4; D unclear. V was shortened by 4 bases and J by 1 base, with 5 bases between the two germline ends. From germline, CDR1 is MNHNS and CDR2 SASEGT. The CDR3 length is 13 residues. The CDR3: CASSGAAKNIQYF. The DNA for the CDR3 is TGTGCCAGCAGTGGGGCGGCCAAAAACATTCAGTACTTC.

The J gene is TRBJ2-3, the V gene TRBV6-6; 10 bases align to TRBD2. J lost 4 bases, V lost 5 bases, and 6 bases had no gene match. The CDR3 length is 15 residues. Germline V CDR1 and CDR2: MNHNY, SVGAGI (reference sequence). CDR3 sequence (DNA): TGTGCCAGCAGTCCCCGAGCGGGGGGGGCAGATACGCAGTATTTT. Amino acid sequence: CASSPRAGGADTQYF.

The chain employs TRBV5-1 and TRBJ1-4; D is unresolved. The CDR3 is made up of 15 amino acids. Germline-derived CDR1 and CDR2 are SGHRS and YFSETQ. V was trimmed by 1 base and J by 9 bases, leaving 16 bases between them. As DNA, the CDR3 is TGCGCCAGCAGCTTGCGGGAAGGAGGAGGGAAAAAACTGTTTTTT. Translation: CASSLREGGGKKLFF.

This sequence joins TRBV9 and TRBJ1-5; D possibly corresponds to TRBD1 (6 bases). V was pared by 0 bases and J by 0 bases, with 10 bases between. From germline, CDR1 is SGDLS and CDR2 YYNGEE. The CDR3 has 16 residues. DNA of the CDR3: TGTGCCAGCAGCGTAGGGGCAGGGGATAGCAATCAGCCCCAGCATTTT. It translates to CASSVGAGDSNQPQHF.

A single count supports this clone. The CDR3 nucleotides read TGTGCCAGCAGCTTGGGTACGGGTTCACCCCTCCACTTT. Translated: CASSLGTGSPLHF. The chain is built from TRBV5-4 and TRBJ1-6; no reliable D call. The CDR3 is made up of 13 amino acids. Trimming cost V 0 bases and J 9 bases, with 7 bases left between them. The germline gives CDR1 SGHNT, CDR2 YYREEE (reference sequence).

The V call is TRBV7-9, the J call TRBJ1-6, with 8 positions matching TRBD1. V dropped 3 bases and J dropped 7; count of bases not matched to a gene: 5. Germline V gives CDR1 SEHNR, CDR2 FQNEAQ (reference sequence). The CDR3 loop spans 15 amino acids. The CDR3 here is CASSLESGGNSPLHF. The CDR3 bases are TGTGCCAGCAGCTTGGAGTCAGGGGGCAATTCACCCCTCCACTTT.

This clone has a single count. The J gene is TRBJ2-2, the V gene TRBV19, with 7 positions matching TRBD2. Germline V CDR1 and CDR2: LNHDA, SQIVND (reference sequence). The CDR3 runs to 15 residues. The J segment lost 2 bases and the V segment lost 7 bases, leaving 7 bases of the junction unmatched. The CDR3 coding sequence is TGTGCCAGTATAGGGCAGGGACTAAACACCGGGGAGCTGTTTTTT. It codes for CASIGQGLNTGELFF.

In this sample, this clone turned up a few times. The chain uses TRBV5-4 and TRBJ2-1, with 9 nucleotides matching TRBD1. This CDR3 has 14 amino acids. V dropped 5 bases and J dropped 8; count of bases not matched to a gene: 8. Germline lookup yields CDR1 SGHNT and CDR2 YYREEE (reference sequence). The CDR3 DNA sequence: TGTGCCAGCAGACAGGGACAGGGCGCCTATGAGCAGTTCTTC. This gives the protein CASRQGQGAYEQFF.

This clone has only one observation. This rearrangement joins TRBV10-3 to TRBJ2-3; 7 nucleotides match TRBD2. The CDR3 loop spans 12 amino acids. Trimming took 11 bases from V and 0 from J; bases not matched to a gene: 2. The germline gives CDR1 ENHRY, CDR2 SYGVKD. This CDR3 reads CALGGSTDTQYF. In DNA form, the CDR3 reads TGTGCCTTGGGGGGGAGCACAGATACGCAGTATTTT.

J is TRBJ2-7 and V is TRBV19; no clear D gene. Germline assignment: CDR1 LNHDA and CDR2 SQIVND (reference sequence). The CDR3 contains 13 residues. Between the trimmed V and J ends, which lost 6 bases and 0 bases, there was a span of 9 bases. The DNA for the CDR3 is TGTGCCAGTAGCGAGGTCCTCTCCTACGAGCAGTACTTC. It encodes CASSEVLSYEQYF.

The chain carries TRBV5-1 and TRBJ2-5; D perhaps matches TRBD1 (5 bases). The CDR3 has 16 amino acids. V was cut by 4 bases and J by 0 bases, with 16 bases left in between. Germline V gives CDR1 SGHRS, CDR2 YFSETQ. Here the CDR3 reads CASSLSPAGNQETQYF. CDR3 sequence (DNA): TGCGCCAGCAGCCTGAGCCCAGCAGGGAACCAAGAGACCCAGTACTTC.

The rearrangement links TRBV5-4 to TRBJ2-1, with 7 bases aligning to TRBD1. Germline V CDR1 and CDR2: SGHNT, YYREEE (reference sequence). CDR3 size: 17 residues. J gave up 5 bases and V 4 bases, and 15 bases lay outside the gene matches. The CDR3 reads CASSVMRERTGNNEQFF. CDR3 in DNA: TGTGCCAGCAGCGTCATGAGGGAAAGGACAGGTAACAATGAGCAGTTCTTC.

The V gene is TRBV9, the J gene TRBJ2-5; 8 bases agree with TRBD1. The CDR3 loop spans 15 amino acids. The J segment lost 5 bases and the V segment lost 3 bases, leaving 9 bases of the junction unmatched. Germline V gives CDR1 SGDLS, CDR2 YYNGEE. The CDR3 bases are TGTGCCAGCAGCGCAGGGGGCGGGACCTTGGAGACCCAGTACTTC. Amino acid sequence: CASSAGGGTLETQYF. The entire variable domain, with the rest obtained from reference TRBV9 and TRBJ2-5, is as follows: DSGVTQTPKHLITATGQRVTLRCSPRSGDLSVYWYQQSLDQGLQFLIQYYNGEERAKGNILERFSAQQFPDLHSELNLSSLELGDSALYFCASSAGGGTLETQYFGPGTRLLVL.